These 21 T cell receptor beta chains were all obtained from the same sample, sequenced in a study of T cell changes during pregnancy in multiple sclerosis. TCRdb's table, derived via immunoSEQ multiplex PCR, lists solely in-frame clones and lacks some. Of over 20,000 clones listed, about 85% were seen once; the top ten hold 7.5% to 8%. Sequenced here: CD8+ T cells from peripheral blood mononuclear cells, sampled before pregnancy. The source is a female donor with multiple sclerosis, enrolled in a pregnancy study.

The chain is built from TRBV29-1 and TRBJ2-3, with TRBD1 matching over 9 bases. Trimming at V came to 7 bases and at J to 7 bases, leaving 12 bases not matched to a gene. CDR1 is SQVTM and CDR2 is ANQGSEA in the germline V gene. This CDR3 is 14 amino acids long. The CDR3: CSAPLGTGSHTQYF. The CDR3 coding sequence is TGCAGCGCCCCCTTAGGGACAGGGAGCCATACGCAGTATTTT.

The chain has TRBV27 and TRBJ2-7, with 11 bases lining up with TRBD2. CDR3 length: 16 residues. CDR1 MNHEY and CDR2 SMNVEV come from the germline V gene (reference sequence). With V trimmed by 2 bases and J by 7 bases, 10 bases remained unmatched. CDR3 nucleotides: TGTGCCAGCAGTTTACTCTTAGCGGGAGGGCCGGAAGAGCAGTACTTC. Encoded protein: CASSLLLAGGPEEQYF.

The chain links TRBV5-5 to TRBJ2-1; 12 nucleotides align to TRBD2. The CDR3 runs to 15 residues. Germline V gene data show CDR1 as SGHKS and CDR2 as YYEKEE (reference sequence). Trimming cost V 4 bases and J 6 bases; bases outside gene matches: 5. CDR3 coding DNA: TGTGCCAGCAGCCGTCTAGCGGGAGGGCTCAATGAGCAGTTCTTC. Encoded protein: CASSRLAGGLNEQFF.

The V call is TRBV27, the J call TRBJ2-7; 8 positions agree with TRBD1. Germline CDR1 and CDR2: MNHEY and SMNVEV (reference sequence). The CDR3 sequence is 15 residues long. V dropped 2 bases and J dropped 5; count of bases not matched to a gene: 8. CDR3 protein: CASSLAGTGRNEQYF. The CDR3 DNA is TGTGCCAGCAGTTTAGCCGGGACAGGTAGGAACGAGCAGTACTTC.

The chain has TRBV4-1 and TRBJ2-5, with D perhaps matching TRBD2 (6 bases). The CDR3 consists of 14 residues. V lost 2 bases and J 3 bases, leaving 10 bases between the germline ends. CDR1 MGHRA and CDR2 YSYEKL come from the germline V gene. The CDR3 protein is CASSQLAHEETQYF. The CDR3 DNA follows: TGCGCCAGCAGCCAACTAGCGCATGAAGAGACCCAGTACTTC.

The rearrangement links TRBV12-5 to TRBJ1-1; 9 bases are a match to TRBD1. Germline V lookup: CDR1 LGHNT, CDR2 FRNRAP. With V trimmed by 1 base and J by 1 base, 4 bases remained unmatched. The CDR3 is 16 residues long. CDR3 nucleotide sequence: TGTGCTAGTGGTTTGGGATTACAGGGGGCGAACACTGAAGCTTTCTTT. Translated: CASGLGLQGANTEAFF.

V is TRBV6-5 and J is TRBJ2-3; 10 nucleotides agree with TRBD2. After removal of 2 bases from V and 2 bases from J, the junction contained 4 bases not matched to a gene. The V gene's germline CDR1 is MNHEY and CDR2 SVGAGI. The CDR3 spans 16 residues. The CDR3 DNA follows: TGTGCCAGCAGTTACCTAGCGGGAGTCCCCACAGATACGCAGTATTTT. This translates into CASSYLAGVPTDTQYF.

This clone occurred a few times. This chain uses TRBV13 with TRBJ2-7; 10 nucleotides match TRBD2. The CDR3 totals 17 residues. V was pared by 5 bases and J by 4 bases, with 14 bases of the junction left unmatched. Germline loops: CDR1 PRHDT, CDR2 FYEKMQ (reference sequence). For the CDR3, the DNA is TGTGCCAGCAGCCCCCAAGCGGGAGGGCCGATTAGTTACGAGCAGTACTTC. Translating gives CASSPQAGGPISYEQYF.

The V and J genes are TRBV2 and TRBJ2-7, with D perhaps TRBD1 (5 bases). The germline CDR1 and CDR2 sequences are SNHLY and FYNNEI. V was pared by 2 bases and J by 7 bases, with 9 bases between. The CDR3 is 12 amino acids. The CDR3 loop reads CASSEYRLEQYF. The CDR3 nucleotides read TGTGCCAGCAGTGAATACAGGCTGGAGCAGTACTTC. Drawing the rest from reference TRBV2 and TRBJ2-7, the complete variable domain is EPEVTQTPSHQVTQMGQEVILRCVPISNHLYFYWYRQILGQKVEFLVSFYNNEISEKSEIFDDQFSVERPDGSNFTLKIRSTKLEDSAMYFCASSEYRLEQYFGPGTRLTVT.

The chain employs TRBV6-4 and TRBJ2-3; 8 nucleotides agree with TRBD2. V was pared by 3 bases and J by 5 bases, with 7 bases of the junction left unmatched. The CDR3 is made up of 15 amino acids. Germline values: CDR1 MRHNA, CDR2 SNTAGT. The CDR3 DNA sequence: TGTGCCAGCAGTGAGGCGGGAGGAGGGGGAGATACGCAGTATTTT. Amino acids: CASSEAGGGGDTQYF.

Within the sample, this clone is medium-sized. The chain uses TRBV6-4 and TRBJ2-3; D is perhaps TRBD1 (6 bases). V lost 2 bases and J lost 3, with 9 bases in between. This CDR3 contains 14 residues. Germline CDR1 and CDR2: MRHNA and SNTAGT. Here the CDR3 DNA reads TGTGCCAGCAGTGACATGGGGGCAACAGATACGCAGTATTTT. Its protein is CASSDMGATDTQYF.

The chain joins TRBV10-1 to TRBJ2-1; the match to TRBD2 covers 9 bases. V shed 0 bases and J 4 bases; nucleotides not matched to a gene: 10. The CDR3 contains 18 residues. Germline CDR1 WNHNN, CDR2 SYGVQD (reference sequence). CDR3 sequence (DNA): TGCGCCAGCAGTGAGTCGGGGATAGCGGGAGAGGCTTACAATGAGCAGTTCTTC. It yields the protein CASSESGIAGEAYNEQFF.

CDR3 protein: CASSAGTSGTRSYNEQFF. Written as DNA, the CDR3 is TGTGCCAGCAGCGCCGGGACTAGCGGGACGAGATCCTACAATGAGCAGTTCTTC. The J gene is TRBJ2-1, the V gene TRBV2; the match to TRBD2 covers 13 bases. The V segment lost 6 bases and the J segment 1 base; nucleotides outside the gene matches: 9. The germline V gene has CDR1 SNHLY and CDR2 FYNNEI. The CDR3 extends over 18 amino acids. The full variable domain, completed using reference TRBV2 and TRBJ2-1, is EPEVTQTPSHQVTQMGQEVILRCVPISNHLYFYWYRQILGQKVEFLVSFYNNEISEKSEIFDDQFSVERPDGSNFTLKIRSTKLEDSAMYFCASSAGTSGTRSYNEQFFGPGTRLTVL.

This chain uses TRBV27 with TRBJ2-3; 10 bases align to TRBD2. The trim removed 2 bases at V and 3 bases at J, leaving 2 bases unmatched. This CDR3 spans 15 amino acids. Per the germline V gene, CDR1 is MNHEY and CDR2 is SMNVEV (reference sequence). In DNA, the CDR3 is TGTGCCAGCAGTTTACTAGCGGGAGAAACAGATACGCAGTATTTT. It translates to CASSLLAGETDTQYF.

This rearrangement joins TRBV4-1 to TRBJ1-3; TRBD1 matches at 7 bases. From germline, CDR1 is MGHRA and CDR2 YSYEKL. V trimming: 6 bases; J trimming: 0 bases; junction bases outside the gene matches: 5. The CDR3 runs 15 residues. CDR3 sequence: CASSYTGDSGNTIYF. DNA of the CDR3: TGCGCCAGCAGTTACACAGGGGACTCTGGAAACACCATATATTTT.

The chain employs TRBV5-1 and TRBJ2-1; 12 bases are a match to TRBD1. Trimming removed 1 base from V and 7 bases from J; junction bases left unmatched: 6. CDR3 length: 16 residues. The V gene's germline CDR1 is SGHRS and CDR2 YFSETQ. CDR3: CASSLIRDRGLNEQFF. The CDR3 coding sequence is TGCGCCAGCAGCTTGATCCGGGACAGGGGGCTAAATGAGCAGTTCTTC.

This chain's CDR3 is CASSLDMRGRIPYGYTF. As DNA, the CDR3 is TGTGCCAGCAGCTTAGACATGCGGGGCAGGATCCCCTATGGCTACACCTTC. V and J are TRBV7-4 and TRBJ1-2, with D possibly being TRBD1 (5 bases). V was clipped by 1 base and J by 4 bases, with 19 bases between them. The CDR3 sequence is 17 residues long. Germline loops: CDR1 SGHVT, CDR2 SQSDAQ.

This clone came up a few times. V gene TRBV14 combines with J gene TRBJ1-1, with D possibly TRBD1 on 5 matching bases. Germline V gives CDR1 SGHDN, CDR2 FVKESK. This CDR3 comprises 14 residues. Trimming pared 0 bases from V and 10 bases from J, leaving 15 bases between. The CDR3 protein is CASSQDQGGYVAFF. CDR3 nucleotide sequence: TGTGCCAGCAGCCAAGATCAGGGAGGGTATGTAGCTTTCTTT.

CDR3 amino acids: CASSLPFPADTQYF. For the CDR3, the DNA is TGTGCCAGCAGCTTACCCTTTCCCGCAGATACGCAGTATTTT. V gene TRBV7-9 combines with J gene TRBJ2-3; unclear D gene. V was pared by 2 bases and J by 4 bases, with 10 bases between. This CDR3 region has 14 residues. Germline-derived CDR1 and CDR2 are SEHNR and FQNEAQ (reference sequence).

V is TRBV4-2 and J is TRBJ2-1; 11 positions agree with TRBD2. CDR3 size: 16 residues. The junction had 2 bases not matched to a gene; V was cut back by 0 bases and J by 4 bases. Germline assignment: CDR1 LGHNA and CDR2 YNFKEQ. DNA for the CDR3: TGTGCCAGCAGCCAAGATGTAGCGGGAGGGTACAATGAGCAGTTCTTC. The encoded protein is CASSQDVAGGYNEQFF.

The rearrangement links TRBV2 to TRBJ1-2, with D unresolved. The CDR3 loop spans 13 amino acids. The V and J ends lost 1 base and 0 bases respectively, with 3 bases between them. Germline V gene sequence: CDR1 SNHLY, CDR2 FYNNEI. As DNA, the CDR3 is TGTGCCAGCAGTGAAGAGCCTAACTATGGCTACACCTTC. Protein sequence: CASSEEPNYGYTF.